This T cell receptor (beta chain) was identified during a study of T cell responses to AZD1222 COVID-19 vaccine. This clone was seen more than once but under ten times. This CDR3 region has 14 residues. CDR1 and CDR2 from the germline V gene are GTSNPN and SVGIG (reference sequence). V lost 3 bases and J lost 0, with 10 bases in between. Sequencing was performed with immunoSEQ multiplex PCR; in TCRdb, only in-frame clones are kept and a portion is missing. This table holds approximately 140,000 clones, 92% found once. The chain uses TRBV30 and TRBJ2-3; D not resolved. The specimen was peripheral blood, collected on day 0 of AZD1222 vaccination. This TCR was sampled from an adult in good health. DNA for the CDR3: TGTGCCTGGAGGTACAGCCCAAGCACAGATACGCAGTATTTT. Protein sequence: CAWRYSPSTDTQYF.